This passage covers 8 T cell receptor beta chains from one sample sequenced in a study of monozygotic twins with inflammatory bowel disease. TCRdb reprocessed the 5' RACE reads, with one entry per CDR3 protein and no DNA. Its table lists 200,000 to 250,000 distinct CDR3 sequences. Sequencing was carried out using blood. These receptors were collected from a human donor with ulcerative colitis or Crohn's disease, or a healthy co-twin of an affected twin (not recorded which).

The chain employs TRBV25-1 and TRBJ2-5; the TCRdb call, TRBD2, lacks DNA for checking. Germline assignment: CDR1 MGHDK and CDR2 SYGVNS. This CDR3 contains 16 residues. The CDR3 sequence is CASSELAGGHQETQYF.

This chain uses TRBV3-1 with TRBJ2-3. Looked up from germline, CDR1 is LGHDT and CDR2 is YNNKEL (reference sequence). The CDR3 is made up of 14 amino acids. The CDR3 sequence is CASSQDIFPDTQYF.

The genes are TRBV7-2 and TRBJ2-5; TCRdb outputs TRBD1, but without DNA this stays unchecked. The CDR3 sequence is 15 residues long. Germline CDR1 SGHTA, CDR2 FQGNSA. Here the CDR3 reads CASSLIREEESTQYF.

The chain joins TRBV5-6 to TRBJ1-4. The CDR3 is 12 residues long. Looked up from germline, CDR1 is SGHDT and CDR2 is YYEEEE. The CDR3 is CASSLVDEKLFF.

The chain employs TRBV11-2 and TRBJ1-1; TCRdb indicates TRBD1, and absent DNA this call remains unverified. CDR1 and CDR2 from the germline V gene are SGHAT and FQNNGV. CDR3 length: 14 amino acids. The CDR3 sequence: CASSSTTGHTIVGF.

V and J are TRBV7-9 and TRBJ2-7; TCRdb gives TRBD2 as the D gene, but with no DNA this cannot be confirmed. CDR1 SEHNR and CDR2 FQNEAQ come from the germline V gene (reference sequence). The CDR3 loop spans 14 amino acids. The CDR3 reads CASSPPGGHYEQYF. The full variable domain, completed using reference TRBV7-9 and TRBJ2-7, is DTGVSQNPRHKITKRGQNVTFRCDPISEHNRLYWYRQTLGQGPEFLTYFQNEAQLEKSRLLSDRFSAERPKGSFSTLEIQRTEQGDSAMYLCASSPPGGHYEQYFGPGTRLTVT.

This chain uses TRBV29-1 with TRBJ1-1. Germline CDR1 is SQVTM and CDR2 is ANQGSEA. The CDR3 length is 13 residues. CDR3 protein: CSVEDEATTEAFF.

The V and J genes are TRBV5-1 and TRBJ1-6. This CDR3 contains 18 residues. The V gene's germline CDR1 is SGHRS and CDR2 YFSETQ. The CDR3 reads CASSLGGSQLGRNSPLHF.